The present TCR beta chain was sequenced within a study of CD4 T cells in relation to SARS-CoV-2 and coronaviruses (dated by TCRdb to the early 2020s). Study-wide context: In the ViraFEST assay, PBMCs were cultured with antigen for about eleven days, after which TCR beta CDR3s were sequenced to identify antigen-specific clonal expansions. An HIV-1 Nef peptide pool or a culture without peptide was used as the negative reference condition. Patient-derived lymphoblastoid cell lines were used to map the HLA restriction of shared crossreactive spike epitopes. At the level of individual TCR clonotypes, the study measured memory CD4+ T cell crossreactivity between SARS-CoV-2 spike protein and common cold coronavirus spike proteins. The Adaptive Biotechnologies TCR-sequencing kit was used for samples from a few pre-COVID donors and for the naive versus memory experiments, whereas the other data were Illumina-based. A different TCR-beta assay, based on Illumina, was used to sequence expansion assays from other donors in the study. Results the study describes overall, beyond this receptor: In about 60% of donors, memory CD4+ clonotypes turned up that crossrecognized SARS-CoV-2 and at least one common cold coronavirus spike. Because no donor provided both pre-pandemic and post-infection samples, tracing the source of pre-existing responses was limited. Crossreactive clones showed significantly weaker SARS-CoV-2-driven expansion than monoreactive clones, consistent with antigenic imprinting. Small numbers of patients and of tested TCRs were a limitation of the study. Crossreactivity analysis centred on spike protein, so crossreactivity against other viral proteins was not assessed.

The library was obtained by the immunoSEQ multiplex PCR assay. The authors' pipeline ran thus. Preprocessing removed nonproductive sequences and CDR3s not starting with C, not ending with F or W, or shorter than 7 amino acids. Antigen-specific clonotypes were called with the MANAFEST web app, based on expansion relative to reference and other culture wells. A clone was considered positive if the clone showed significant expansion compared with the reference culture in 2 of 3 replicate wells at an FDR below 0.05. Positive clones also required significant expansion versus all other tandem wells and an odds ratio above 5. Pairwise Levenshtein distance, computed with the stringdist R package after three terminal residues were trimmed from each end, was used as the measure of CDR3 homology. Drawn from immuneACCESS, this table holds only the in-frame rearrangements with V and J called that TCRdb kept. Clones are partly lost; checked studies trace under half to an unresolved V gene and leave the rest unexplained. That table gives V, J and clone size, and the DNA gave D and trimming. The table for this sample lists 22,000 or so clones; 68% of them were counted only once. The ten biggest clones cover 19% of the sample.

CD4+ T cells from unexposed donors were collected before the COVID-19 pandemic (2011-2018). The EasySep CD4+ T cell isolation kit was used to isolate CD4+ T cells once the cultures had run for roughly 10 days. Unexposed donor CD4+ T cells were tested for reactivity to SARS-CoV-2 S and N and four common cold coronavirus spike pools, as cell number allowed. Each well held 1.5 million to 2.5 million PBMCs cultured in IMDM containing around 5% human AB serum and about 9.4 IU/ml IL-2. Half of the culture medium was replaced with fresh IL-2-containing medium on days 3 and 7. Each peptide culture condition was generally run in triplicate replicate wells. The leukapheresis product used for the unexposed donors was purchased from a commercial source. Ficoll-Paque PLUS gradient centrifugation was used to isolate PBMCs from either whole blood or leukapheresis product. PBMCs were either cryopreserved at -140°C or used fresh in the expansion assay. The QIAamp Micro DNA Kit was used to extract genomic DNA from the CD4+ T cells.

Including cysteine and phenylalanine, the CDR3 has 15 amino acids. The entry retains the CDR3 DNA only, 45 bases that are in frame from base 1. Via the germline V gene, CDR1 is SGHDT and CDR2 YYEEEE. At the junction V is shortened by 0 bases and J by 6 bases; bases outside the gene matches: 5. As for this clone: The specificity of this receptor is unknown. Base qualities are not provided; no much larger clone lies one nucleotide away.

The clonotype was recovered from a human donor in good health. This chain joins TRBV5-6 to TRBJ1-2, with 10 central nucleotides matching TRBD1. Sequencing was done on a sample of CD4+ T cells from PBMCs, cultured in vitro. In nucleotides, the sequence is TGTGCCAGCAGCTTGGTTGGGACAGGGGCGCATGGCTACACCTTC. This sequence encodes CASSLVGTGAHGYTF.